Detailed here is one TCR beta chain. Antigen: not known. The CDR3 sequence is 14 residues long. The protocol was immunoSEQ multiplex PCR, while the TCRdb copy is restricted to in-frame clones and leaves out a portion. The sample holds 12,000 to 15,000 clones, 89% seen once. The data derive from a study of T cells in localized non-small cell lung cancer. Study conclusions and caveats: Among the top 100 tumor clones, a median about 58 appeared in adjacent lung. Uninvolved neighboring lung showed the greatest T cell clonality, exceeding tumor.

The source was peripheral blood mononuclear cells, collected before any cancer treatment. This receptor was obtained from a man aged 35 to 69 with stage III lung adenocarcinoma. This rearrangement joins TRBV21-1 to TRBJ1-1. TRBV21-1 is reported as a pseudogene. CDR3 DNA sequence: TGTGCCAGCAGCAAATGGGGAGGGCACACTGAAGCTTTCTTT. The encoded protein is CASSKWGGHTEAFF.